These 16 T cell receptor beta chains were sequenced from one sample in a study of blood T cell repertoires in COVID-19. The protocol was immunoSEQ multiplex PCR, while the TCRdb copy is restricted to in-frame clones and leaves out a portion. The data show about 370,000 clones, roughly 89% seen once. The sample was peripheral blood. The receptors stem from a man aged 18 to 30 with active or convalescent COVID-19.

This chain connects TRBV4-3 to TRBJ2-7, with D hard to call. Germline CDR1 and CDR2: LGHNA and YSLEER. CDR3 size: 16 residues. Trimming stripped 0 bases from V and 3 bases from J, with 15 bases between. DNA of the CDR3: TGCGCCAGCAGCCAAGATCGTACCGGTATGGTCTACGAGCAGTACTTC. It is translated as CASSQDRTGMVYEQYF.

The chain links TRBV5-7 to TRBJ2-7; 7 bases are shared with TRBD1. TRBV5-7 is given ORF status, its function remaining uncertain. After removal of 2 bases from V and 1 base from J, the junction contained 15 bases not matched to a gene. CDR3 size: 18 residues. CDR3 nucleotides: TGTGCCAGCAGCTTTTGCGCCAAAAGACAGGGACCATCCTACGAGCAGTACTTC. This codes for CASSFCAKRQGPSYEQYF.

V is TRBV27 and J is TRBJ1-1; 7 bases line up with TRBD1. The CDR3 runs 15 residues. CDR1 is MNHEY and CDR2 is SMNVEV in the germline V gene (reference sequence). The J segment lost 1 base and the V segment lost 2 bases, leaving 4 bases of the junction unmatched. This chain's CDR3 is CASSLDRASNTEAFF. Written as DNA, the CDR3 is TGTGCCAGCAGTTTAGACAGGGCCTCGAACACTGAAGCTTTCTTT.

This sequence joins TRBV7-2 and TRBJ1-2, with 7 bases that match TRBD1. The V gene's germline CDR1 is SGHTA and CDR2 FQGNSA. This CDR3 has 15 residues. The ends lost 5 bases at V and 6 bases at J; junction bases unmatched: 12. The CDR3 sequence is CASSPGQVVIDGYTF. The CDR3 nucleotides are TGTGCCAGCAGCCCTGGACAGGTTGTCATCGATGGCTACACCTTC.

The chain is built from TRBV24-1 and TRBJ1-3, with TRBD1 identical over 7 bases. Trimming removed 10 bases from V and 0 bases from J; junction bases left unmatched: 5. This CDR3 is 14 amino acids long. The germline CDR1 and CDR2 sequences are KGHDR and SFDVKD. CDR3 region: CATRDSGSGNTIYF. The CDR3 bases are TGTGCCACTCGGGACAGCGGCTCTGGAAACACCATATATTTT.

This clone was counted a single time. The chain has TRBV27 and TRBJ2-1, with 13 bases matching TRBD2. The CDR3 is 19 residues long. CDR1 is MNHEY and CDR2 is SMNVEV in the germline V gene (reference sequence). The ends lost 5 bases at V and 7 bases at J; junction bases unmatched: 17. The CDR3 DNA is TGTGCCAGCAGTCTGGGGACTAGCGGGATTTCAGCACTGCGGAATGAGCAGTTCTTC. This sequence encodes CASSLGTSGISALRNEQFF.

The chain recombines TRBV28 with TRBJ1-2; 10 nucleotides match TRBD1. CDR3 length: 16 amino acids. Trimming at V came to 2 bases and at J to 4 bases, leaving 7 bases not matched to a gene. Germline loops: CDR1 MDHEN, CDR2 SYDVKM. The CDR3, as DNA: TGTGCCAGCAGTTTACACCGGGACAGGGGCTCCTATGGCTACACCTTC. This codes for CASSLHRDRGSYGYTF.

The chain links TRBV7-2 to TRBJ2-3; no reliable D call. V lost 5 bases to trimming and J lost 4 bases, with 10 bases between them. The CDR3 consists of 13 residues. Germline CDR1 SGHTA, CDR2 FQGNSA. The CDR3 nucleotides are TGTGCCAGCAGCCAGAGCCGGGCAGATACGCAGTATTTT. Residues: CASSQSRADTQYF. Supplemented by reference TRBV7-2 and TRBJ2-3, the full variable domain reads GAGVSQSPSNKVTEKGKDVELRCDPISGHTALYWYRQSLGQGLEFLIYFQGNSAPDKSGLPSDRFSAERTGGSVSTLTIQRTQQEDSAVYLCASSQSRADTQYFGPGTRLTVL.

J is TRBJ2-5 and V is TRBV7-6, with 9 bases identical to TRBD1. The CDR3 sequence is 15 residues long. Looked up from germline, CDR1 is SGHVS and CDR2 is FNYEAQ. After removal of 6 bases from V and 5 bases from J, the junction contained 10 bases not matched to a gene. CDR3 region: CASRTSDRGEETQYF. DNA of the CDR3: TGTGCCAGCAGGACGTCGGACAGGGGTGAGGAGACCCAGTACTTC. The full variable domain, in which reference TRBV7-6 and TRBJ2-5 provide the parts outside the CDR3, is GAGVSQSPRYKVTKRGQDVALRCDPISGHVSLYWYRQALGQGPEFLTYFNYEAQQDKSGLPNDRFSAERPEGSISTLTIQRTEQRDSAMYRCASRTSDRGEETQYFGPGTRLLVL.

This chain links TRBV5-1 with TRBJ2-3, with 8 bases lining up with TRBD1. The germline gives CDR1 SGHRS, CDR2 YFSETQ. V was clipped by 4 bases and J by 1 base; unmatched bases: 11. This CDR3 is 17 amino acids long. The CDR3 DNA is TGCGCCAGCAGCCAAATGAGACAGGGGAGCGGCACAGATACGCAGTATTTT. It yields the protein CASSQMRQGSGTDTQYF.

The rearrangement links TRBV7-2 to TRBJ1-1; a possible D gene is TRBD1 (5 bases). The CDR3 contains 15 residues. Germline CDR1 SGHTA, CDR2 FQGNSA. Trimming stripped 5 bases from V and 5 bases from J, with 18 bases between. CDR3 nucleotides: TGTGCCAGCAGCCCACAGGTTACGGGAGGTACTGAAGCTTTCTTT. It is translated as CASSPQVTGGTEAFF.

The genes are TRBV6-5 and TRBJ2-7; D might be TRBD1 (6 bases). CDR1 is MNHEY and CDR2 is SVGAGI in the germline V gene. CDR3 length equals 15 residues. V lost 4 bases to trimming and J lost 4 bases, with 17 bases between them. The CDR3: CASSLGWTEMYEQYF. Here the CDR3 DNA reads TGTGCCAGCAGTTTAGGCTGGACAGAGATGTACGAGCAGTACTTC.

This sequence joins TRBV27 and TRBJ1-2, with a possible D match to TRBD1 (6 bases). The CDR3 covers 13 residues. From germline, CDR1 is MNHEY and CDR2 SMNVEV (reference sequence). Trimming removed 8 bases at V and 4 bases at J, with 14 bases between. For the CDR3, the DNA is TGTGCCAGCCGCCAGGGGTTCCGCTATGGCTACACCTTC. Its translation: CASRQGFRYGYTF.

This chain connects TRBV7-2 to TRBJ2-5, with 7 bases that match TRBD1. J was trimmed by 1 base and V by 1 base; bases with no gene match: 3. There are 15 residues in the CDR3. Germline V lookup: CDR1 SGHTA, CDR2 FQGNSA. In nucleotides, the CDR3 is TGTGCCAGCAGCTTAGTGGACAGGAGCCAAGAGACCCAGTACTTC. This codes for CASSLVDRSQETQYF.

V gene TRBV3-1 (or the pseudogene TRBV3-2) combines with J gene TRBJ1-1; D might be TRBD1 (5 bases). CDR1 is LGHDT and CDR2 is YNNKEL in the germline V gene (reference sequence). Trimming removed 5 bases at V and 7 bases at J, with 14 bases between. The CDR3 contains 13 residues. CDR3 residues: CASSTFLGGEAFF. The CDR3 DNA reads as TGTGCCAGCAGCACCTTCTTGGGGGGTGAAGCTTTCTTT.

The rearrangement uses TRBV29-1 and TRBJ2-7; TRBD1 might be the D (5 bases). V lost 4 bases and J 1 base, leaving 11 bases between the germline ends. CDR3 length: 13 amino acids. CDR1 is SQVTM and CDR2 is ANQGSEA in the germline V gene. CDR3 nucleotides: TGCAGCGTTGGACCAGGGCTATCCTACGAGCAGTACTTC. Its translation is CSVGPGLSYEQYF.